Shown below are 30 T cell receptor beta chains from a single sample sequenced in a study of regulatory T cells in long-lasting Graves disease. The time point: newly diagnosed GD, antithyroid drugs for less than 3 months. PBMCs were the source of the RNA used for TCR sequencing. Arm-PCR of CDR3 regions and iRepertoire HTBI primers were used to build TCR beta libraries. MiXCR, run by TCRdb on the multiplex PCR reads, gives a single entry per CDR3 protein. The sample holds roughly 440,000 distinct CDR3 sequences; around 17% are singletons and the top ten take about a quarter. These data were likewise used in another study, on T cells in Graves' hyperthyroidism and ophthalmopathy.

The sample in question was peripheral blood mononuclear cells (PBMCs), obtained at new diagnosis, from a patient treated with antithyroid drugs. The receptors were gathered from a woman aged 18 to 35 with Graves disease.

This clonotype was seen only a few times. V is TRBV7-3 and J is TRBJ2-3, with a weak D call TRBD2 (5 bases). This CDR3 has 14 amino acids. Trimming shortened V by 2 bases and J by 6 bases, and 12 bases separated the two germline ends. CDR1 and CDR2 from the germline V gene are SGHTA and FQGTGA. This CDR3 is CASSLEVPGDTQYF. The CDR3 DNA is TGTGCCAGCAGCTTAGAGGTCCCGGGGGATACGCAGTATTTT.

The table lists this clonotype with many counts. V usage is TRBV9 and J usage is TRBJ2-1; 9 nucleotides line up with TRBD2. From germline, CDR1 is SGDLS and CDR2 YYNGEE. Losses at the gene ends were 3 bases for V and 4 bases for J; bases not matched to a gene: 8. This CDR3 is 16 amino acids long. CDR3 in DNA: TGTGCCAGCAGCGCTATCCAGACTAGCGGTTACAATGAGCAGTTCTTC. This sequence encodes CASSAIQTSGYNEQFF.

The chain couples TRBV11-2 to TRBJ1-1; no clear D. Looked up from germline, CDR1 is SGHAT and CDR2 is FQNNGV. The V and J ends lost 2 bases and 4 bases respectively, with 14 bases between them. The CDR3 has 15 amino acids. The CDR3 DNA follows: TGTGCCAGCAGCTTAAAGGGTTCGGGTTCCACTGAAGCTTTCTTT. Protein product: CASSLKGSGSTEAFF.

The chain has TRBV20-1 and TRBJ2-1, with D perhaps assigned TRBD1 or TRBD2 (5 bases each). The germline V and J ends were trimmed by 1 base and 0 bases, with 13 bases remaining between them. The germline CDR1 and CDR2 sequences are DFQATT and SNEGSKA (reference sequence). The CDR3 is made up of 16 amino acids. In DNA form, the CDR3 reads TGCAGTGCTAGAGGCGTTAATGGGGGCTCCTACAATGAGCAGTTCTTC. Its protein product is CSARGVNGGSYNEQFF.

This clonotype was seen only a few times. The chain combines TRBV15 with TRBJ1-1; D is ambiguous. Trimming took 3 bases from V and 3 from J, leaving 8 bases between them. The CDR3 is 13 residues long. Germline V gene data show CDR1 as LNHNV and CDR2 as YYDKDF (reference sequence). CDR3: CATSRGAHTEAFF. Here the CDR3 DNA reads TGTGCCACCAGCAGGGGAGCACACACTGAAGCTTTCTTT. The variable domain in full, with the rest retrieved from reference TRBV15 and TRBJ1-1, is DAMVIQNPRYQVTQFGKPVTLSCSQTLNHNVMYWYQQKSSQAPKLLFHYYDKDFNNEADTPDNFQSRRPNTSFCFLDIRSPGLGDTAMYLCATSRGAHTEAFFGQGTRLTVV.

This clonotype was detected only a few times. The V gene is TRBV28, the J gene TRBJ2-3; possibly TRBD1 for D (5 bases). This CDR3 contains 15 residues. The V gene lost 2 bases and the J gene lost 8 bases, with 17 bases spanning the gap. Looked up from germline, CDR1 is MDHEN and CDR2 is SYDVKM. The CDR3 spells CASSLSPGIGATQYF. CDR3 nucleotides: TGTGCCAGCAGTTTAAGCCCAGGGATTGGGGCTACGCAGTATTTT.

The gene calls are TRBV11-3 and TRBJ1-2, with D maybe TRBD1 (5 bases). The CDR3 is made up of 16 amino acids. The germline V gene encodes CDR1 SGHNT and CDR2 YENEEA. Trimming pared 3 bases from V and 5 bases from J, leaving 19 bases between. DNA of the CDR3: TGTGCCAGCAGCTTTGGAAGACAGAGCAACCATTATGGCTACACCTTC. Its protein product is CASSFGRQSNHYGYTF. Full variable domain (missing parts from reference TRBV11-3 and TRBJ1-2): EAGVVQSPRYKIIEKKQPVAFWCNPISGHNTLYWYLQNLGQGPELLIRYENEEAVDDSQLPKDRFSAERLKGVDSTLKIQPAELGDSAVYLCASSFGRQSNHYGYTFGSGTRLTVV.

The CDR3 region has the DNA TGTGCCTGGAGTGATTTCAGCGGAAATGAGCAGTTCTTC. Translating gives CAWSDFSGNEQFF. This chain links TRBV30 with TRBJ2-1, with D possibly TRBD2 on 5 matching bases. Trimming left V 1 base short and J 7 bases short, with 11 bases between. The CDR3 loop spans 13 amino acids. Per the germline V gene, CDR1 is GTSNPN and CDR2 is SVGIG (reference sequence).

This clonotype occurred many times. The chain recombines TRBV7-2 with TRBJ2-1, with D hard to call. V lost 0 bases, J lost 7 bases, and 13 bases lay in between. Germline loops: CDR1 SGHTA, CDR2 FQGNSA. This CDR3 is 15 amino acids long. As DNA, the CDR3 is TGTGCCAGCAGCTTAGCTGGGCGCTTAAGTAATGAGCAGTTCTTC. Translated: CASSLAGRLSNEQFF.

The genes are TRBV3-1 and TRBJ2-1; D is ambiguous. This CDR3 is built from 13 residues. Germline values: CDR1 LGHDT, CDR2 YNNKEL (reference sequence). V was pared by 7 bases and J by 6 bases, with 13 bases between. The DNA for the CDR3 is TGTGCCAGCAAAATACAGAGAAGCAATGAGCAGTTCTTC. The encoded protein is CASKIQRSNEQFF.

The table lists this clonotype with many counts. CDR3 protein: CASSTTNSRDEAFF. As DNA, the CDR3 is TGCGCCAGCAGCACCACAAATTCCAGGGACGAAGCTTTCTTT. The chain has TRBV5-1 and TRBJ1-1; maybe TRBD1 (5 bases). The CDR3 runs 14 residues. V gave up 4 bases and J gave up 8 bases, with 18 bases separating them. Germline V lookup: CDR1 SGHRS, CDR2 YFSETQ.

The table lists this clonotype with a count of one. The CDR3 does not close with the conserved phenylalanine or tryptophan, likely indicating a read error. V is TRBV11-2 and J is TRBJ2-7, with D uncertain. The V gene lost 2 bases and the J gene lost 2 bases, with 4 bases spanning the gap. Germline V CDR1 and CDR2: SGHAT, FQNNGV. This CDR3 contains 12 residues. The CDR3 loop reads CASSLLAYEQYL. For the CDR3, the DNA is TGTGCCAGCAGCTTATTAGCCTACGAGCAGTACCTC.

Details on this clonotype: One base away lies a much larger clone, so this may be a sequencing read error. The chain employs TRBV11-2 and TRBJ1-1; no clear D gene. The CDR3 runs to 15 residues. Germline CDR1 is SGHAT and CDR2 is FQNNGV. This CDR3 reads CAGSFQRLENTEAFF. CDR3 DNA sequence: TGTGCCGGCAGCTTCCAGAGGCTTGAGAACACTGAAGCTTTCTTT.

The chain employs TRBV28 and TRBJ1-1, with D perhaps matching TRBD1 (5 bases). The germline V and J ends were trimmed by 3 bases and 6 bases, with 17 bases remaining between them. The germline V gene encodes CDR1 MDHEN and CDR2 SYDVKM. CDR3 length equals 15 residues. The CDR3 sequence: CASSFIARVVAEAFF. The CDR3 DNA reads TGTGCCAGCAGTTTTATAGCCAGGGTTGTGGCTGAAGCTTTCTTT.

There are a few counts of this clonotype. This chain connects TRBV20-1 to TRBJ1-6; D unresolved. Germline V gives CDR1 DFQATT, CDR2 SNEGSKA (reference sequence). Deletions cut 5 bases from V and 4 bases from J, with 9 bases between. The CDR3 spans 13 residues. In nucleotides, the CDR3 is TGCAGTGCTCGGCAGGATTATAATTCACCCCTCCACTTT. Encoded protein: CSARQDYNSPLHF.

This clonotype was observed a few times. The gene calls are TRBV7-9 and TRBJ1-6; TRBD1 matches 7 bases. Germline V gives CDR1 SEHNR, CDR2 FQNEAQ (reference sequence). CDR3 length: 18 amino acids. The ends lost 0 bases at V and 4 bases at J; junction bases unmatched: 9. The CDR3 reads CASSLATRDSFYNSPLHF. CDR3 nucleotide sequence: TGTGCCAGCAGCTTAGCCACCAGGGACAGTTTTTATAATTCACCCCTCCACTTT.

As to this clonotype: A far larger clone differs by one base, so this is likely a read error. This rearrangement joins TRBV7-2 to TRBJ2-7; TRBD2 matches at 9 bases. CDR3 length equals 14 residues. Germline assignment: CDR1 SGHTA and CDR2 FQGNSA. The CDR3 reads CASRGAGGSYEQCF. CDR3 sequence (DNA): TGTGCCAGCAGAGGAGCGGGAGGCTCCTACGAGCAGTGCTTC.

The chain has TRBV6-1 and TRBJ2-1; D not resolved. The germline V gene encodes CDR1 MNHNS and CDR2 SASEGT. The V end was cut by 8 bases, the J end by 5 bases, with 4 bases between. This CDR3 has 10 amino acids. The CDR3 is CASLDNEQFF. CDR3 nucleotides: TGTGCCAGCCTTGACAATGAGCAGTTCTTC.

The chain has TRBV27 and TRBJ1-4, with 7 bases fitting TRBD1. V trimming: 8 bases; J trimming: 5 bases; junction bases outside the gene matches: 5. The CDR3 length is 13 residues. Germline loops: CDR1 MNHEY, CDR2 SMNVEV (reference sequence). CDR3 residues: CASQDRENEKLFF. In DNA form, the CDR3 reads TGTGCCAGCCAAGACAGGGAGAATGAAAAACTGTTTTTT.

This clonotype was seen only a few times. The chain recombines TRBV5-1 with TRBJ2-1; TRBD2 aligns across 9 bases. V was clipped by 0 bases and J by 7 bases; unmatched bases: 11. The V gene's germline CDR1 is SGHRS and CDR2 YFSETQ. CDR3 size: 17 residues. The CDR3: CASSLETAGGMLNEQFF. Here the CDR3 DNA reads TGCGCCAGCAGCTTGGAAACCGCGGGGGGGATGTTGAATGAGCAGTTCTTC.

The CDR3 bases are TGTGCCAGCAGATCCGGGACAGCGCCCCTTGGGGAGCTGTTTTTT. This translates into CASRSGTAPLGELFF. The gene calls are TRBV6-4 and TRBJ2-2; 7 bases are shared with TRBD1. The CDR3 contains 15 residues. V dropped 6 bases and J dropped 8; count of bases not matched to a gene: 12. CDR1 is MRHNA, CDR2 SNTAGT, per germline.

This clonotype came up many times. The rearrangement joins TRBV20-1 to TRBJ1-1; TRBD1 is a possible D gene (5 bases). The CDR3 is made up of 14 amino acids. Germline V gene data show CDR1 as DFQATT and CDR2 as SNEGSKA (reference sequence). V was cut by 0 bases and J by 4 bases, with 12 bases left in between. As DNA, the CDR3 is TGCAGTGCTAGAGAGGGCAGGGTTGTCACTGAAGCTTTCTTT. Protein: CSAREGRVVTEAFF.

J is TRBJ1-2 and V is TRBV2; D is possibly TRBD1 (6 bases). Germline assignment: CDR1 SNHLY and CDR2 FYNNEI. V lost 8 bases and J lost 7, with 17 bases in between. The CDR3 has 13 residues. The chain's CDR3 is CASLVSRGGGYTF. As DNA, the CDR3 is TGTGCCAGCCTGGTTTCCAGGGGTGGTGGCTACACCTTC.

Concerning this clonotype: In this CDR3 the conserved last residue, phenylalanine or tryptophan, is missing, so a read error is likely. This chain connects TRBV5-1 to TRBJ1-5; 7 nucleotides agree with TRBD1. J gave up 0 bases and V 3 bases, and 12 bases lay outside the gene matches. The CDR3 has 18 amino acids. The germline V gene encodes CDR1 SGHRS and CDR2 YFSETQ. CDR3 loop: CASSSGARTGDSNQPQHS. In DNA, the CDR3 is TGCGCCAGCAGCTCGGGGGCTCGGACAGGCGATAGCAATCAGCCCCAGCATTCT.

CDR3 bases: TGCAGCGTTGACGTGACAGGGTGGGCTGAAGCTTTCTTT. It is translated as CSVDVTGWAEAFF. V is TRBV29-1 and J is TRBJ1-1; 7 bases fit TRBD1. Trimming at V came to 3 bases and at J to 6 bases, leaving 7 bases not matched to a gene. CDR1 is SQVTM and CDR2 is ANQGSEA in the germline V gene. This CDR3 comprises 13 residues.

This clonotype occurred a few times. The chain joins TRBV20-1 to TRBJ1-1; D is unclear. The CDR3 spans 12 residues. From germline, CDR1 is DFQATT and CDR2 SNEGSKA (reference sequence). The ends were cut back, 8 bases at V and 4 bases at J, with 14 bases in the middle. The CDR3 region is CSPKYLVTEAFF. CDR3 DNA: TGCAGTCCTAAGTATCTGGTCACTGAAGCTTTCTTT.

In this sample, this clonotype turned up many times. This chain links TRBV4-1 with TRBJ1-5, with TRBD1 identical over 9 bases. Trimming removed 3 bases from V and 4 bases from J; junction bases left unmatched: 4. Germline V gives CDR1 MGHRA, CDR2 YSYEKL. The CDR3 has 15 residues. CDR3 residues: CASSHGTGYNQPQHF. The CDR3 DNA reads TGCGCCAGCAGCCACGGGACAGGGTATAATCAGCCCCAGCATTTT.

Remarks on this clonotype: The germline gene is not matched at one end of the junction; a read error may be the cause. The chain joins TRBV5-1 to TRBJ1-2; TRBD1 might be the D (6 bases). Germline CDR1 is SGHRS and CDR2 is YFSETQ. The CDR3 is 13 residues long. CDR3 nucleotides: TGCGCCAGCAGCTTGGACAGGGACTATGGCCACACCTTC. It specifies CASSLDRDYGHTF. The full variable domain, completed using reference TRBV5-1 and TRBJ1-2, is KAGVTQTPRYLIKTRGQQVTLSCSPISGHRSVSWYQQTPGQGLQFLFEYFSETQRNKGNFPGRFSGRQFSNSRSEMNVSTLELGDSALYLCASSLDRDYGHTFGSGTRLTVV.

This clonotype was seen only a few times. V gene TRBV13 combines with J gene TRBJ2-7; 9 nucleotides match TRBD2. V was pared by 6 bases and J by 5 bases, with 8 bases of the junction left unmatched. The CDR3 consists of 14 residues. Germline CDR1 is PRHDT and CDR2 is FYEKMQ (reference sequence). CDR3 region: CASSEREVDNEQYF. DNA for the CDR3: TGTGCCAGCAGTGAGCGGGAGGTAGACAACGAGCAGTACTTC. Full variable domain (remainder filled in from reference TRBV13 and TRBJ2-7): AAGVIQSPRHLIKEKRETATLKCYPIPRHDTVYWYQQGPGQDPQFLISFYEKMQSDKGSIPDRFSAQQFSDYHSELNMSSLELGDSALYFCASSEREVDNEQYFGPGTRLTVT.

This clonotype was recorded at least ten times. CDR3 coding DNA: TGTGCCAGCAGCTCCCTTAGCGGGAGCGGCACAGATACGCAGTATTTT. As protein: CASSSLSGSGTDTQYF. The J gene is TRBJ2-3, the V gene TRBV7-2; 9 bases match TRBD2. The CDR3 is 16 residues long. Trimming at V came to 4 bases and at J to 1 base, leaving 6 bases not matched to a gene. The germline V gene encodes CDR1 SGHTA and CDR2 FQGNSA.